Shown below are 7 T cell receptor beta chains from a single sample sequenced in a study of blood T cell repertoires in COVID-19. Sequencing was performed with immunoSEQ multiplex PCR; in TCRdb, only in-frame clones are kept and a portion is missing. Of 40,000 to 60,000 clones in the sample, more than 75% were seen once. Sequences were obtained from peripheral blood. Receptors originate from a woman older than 75 with COVID-19, enrolled during active disease.

This clone appeared a single time. The V call is TRBV5-1, the J call TRBJ1-4; the D is unclear. CDR3 length equals 18 residues. V lost 0 bases and J lost 3, with 18 bases in between. Germline lookup yields CDR1 SGHRS and CDR2 YFSETQ. CDR3 sequence (DNA): TGCGCCAGCAGCTTGGTGATACCGGGGTTGAGGTCTAATGAAAAACTGTTTTTT. This gives the protein CASSLVIPGLRSNEKLFF.

J is TRBJ2-7 and V is TRBV7-8, with 8 positions matching TRBD2. Germline V CDR1 and CDR2: SGHVS, FQNEAQ. V lost 5 bases, J lost 1 base, and 7 bases stayed unmatched. The CDR3 consists of 15 residues. CDR3: CASSREGGRSYEQYF. The CDR3 DNA reads TGTGCCAGCAGCCGCGAGGGCGGGAGGTCCTACGAGCAGTACTTC.

The rearrangement uses TRBV6-1 and TRBJ2-7; 7 nucleotides align to TRBD2. Germline CDR1 is MNHNS and CDR2 is SASEGT. The CDR3 runs 15 residues. The J segment lost 3 bases and the V segment lost 6 bases, leaving 11 bases of the junction unmatched. The CDR3 protein is CASSDGAGDHYEQYF. CDR3 bases: TGTGCCAGCAGCGACGGGGCGGGGGACCACTACGAGCAGTACTTC.

The chain combines TRBV28 with TRBJ1-3, with 7 nucleotides matching TRBD1. Germline V gene sequence: CDR1 MDHEN, CDR2 SYDVKM. Losses at the gene ends were 5 bases for V and 0 bases for J; bases not matched to a gene: 7. The CDR3 consists of 16 residues. The CDR3 loop is CASSTPGGRSGNTIYF. The CDR3, as DNA: TGTGCCAGCAGTACACCAGGGGGTCGCTCTGGAAACACCATATATTTT.

The chain recombines TRBV10-3 with TRBJ2-7, with 11 bases that match TRBD1. V lost 7 bases, J lost 6 bases, and 11 bases stayed unmatched. The CDR3 is 15 amino acids. Per the germline V gene, CDR1 is ENHRY and CDR2 is SYGVKD. This CDR3 is CAIKKVEGTGGEQYF. The CDR3 coding sequence is TGTGCCATCAAAAAAGTCGAGGGGACAGGGGGCGAGCAGTACTTC.

V and J are TRBV7-3 and TRBJ2-2, with TRBD2 matching over 10 bases. V was clipped by 3 bases and J by 8 bases; unmatched bases: 9. The CDR3 sequence is 16 residues long. Germline V gene lookup returns CDR1 SGHTA and CDR2 FQGTGA. CDR3 loop: CASSFGASGGSGELFF. The DNA of the CDR3 is TGTGCCAGCAGCTTTGGGGCTAGCGGGGGTTCAGGGGAGCTGTTTTTT.

The genes are TRBV15 and TRBJ2-6, with D possibly being TRBD2 (6 bases). There are 15 residues in the CDR3. Germline CDR1 is LNHNV and CDR2 is YYDKDF (reference sequence). Trimming pared 2 bases from V and 2 bases from J, leaving 7 bases between. The CDR3 protein is CATSRPGAGANVLTF. The CDR3 DNA is TGTGCCACCAGCAGACCGGGGGCTGGGGCCAACGTCCTGACTTTC.